The 26 T cell receptor beta chains presented below share a single source sample, sequenced in a study of vaccination effects on CD4 cells after COVID-19. Antigen-specific CD4+ T cells expanded by the ViraFEST assay with viral peptide pools were then sequenced. Researchers isolated CD4+ T cells once about eleven days of culture had elapsed. Vaccinated participants had no history of SARS-CoV-2 infection and tested negative for nucleocapsid antibodies. Libraries were prepared by immunoSEQ multiplex PCR; TCRdb keeps only in-frame clonotypes and omits some of them. The repertoire consists of around 21,000 clones, with 65% to 80% occurring once and the leading ten covering around a tenth. No cognate antigen is known for these TCRs. The sequenced sample was CD4+ T cells from PBMCs cultured with HCoV-NL63 spike peptides, obtained before COVID-19 vaccination. Every receptor here comes from a human donor who received a COVID-19 vaccine.

The chain links TRBV21-1 to TRBJ2-2; no check of the table's D call, TRBD1, against the DNA was made. TRBV21-1 has pseudogene status. There are 24 residues in the CDR3. The CDR3 spells CASSKEAGKGQGFESGGHPGELFF. The CDR3 DNA follows: TGTGCCAGCAGCAAAGAAGCAGGGAAGGGACAGGGGTTTGAGAGTGGAGGGCATCCCGGGGAGCTGTTTTTT.

This chain uses TRBV7-9 with TRBJ1-2; D call uncertain. Germline CDR1 is SEHNR and CDR2 is FQNEAQ (reference sequence). CDR3 size: 13 residues. V was clipped by 4 bases and J by 5 bases, with 11 bases between them. The CDR3 DNA follows: TGTGCCAGCAGCTCCGACATTGCTTATGGCTACACCTTC. Protein: CASSSDIAYGYTF. The variable domain in full, completed from reference TRBV7-9 and TRBJ1-2, reads DTGVSQNPRHKITKRGQNVTFRCDPISEHNRLYWYRQTLGQGPEFLTYFQNEAQLEKSRLLSDRFSAERPKGSFSTLEIQRTEQGDSAMYLCASSSDIAYGYTFGSGTRLTVV.

The chain carries TRBV7-9 and TRBJ2-7, with TRBD1 identical over 7 bases. J was trimmed by 2 bases and V by 3 bases; bases with no gene match: 7. This CDR3 is built from 15 residues. Germline values: CDR1 SEHNR, CDR2 FQNEAQ (reference sequence). For the CDR3, the DNA is TGTGCCAGCAGCTTTTTCCCGGACAGGACCTACGAGCAGTACTTC. Encoded protein: CASSFFPDRTYEQYF.

The rearrangement links TRBV5-1 to TRBJ1-3; D is unclear. The CDR3 covers 16 residues. In germline, CDR1 is SGHRS, CDR2 YFSETQ. Between the trimmed V and J ends, which lost 4 bases and 3 bases, there was a span of 17 bases. CDR3 sequence (DNA): TGCGCCAGCAGCCTAAGTTATAATCGGGGTGGAAACACCATATATTTT. It specifies CASSLSYNRGGNTIYF.

The chain combines TRBV30 with TRBJ1-5, with D uncertain. CDR1 is GTSNPN, CDR2 SVGIG, per germline (reference sequence). Trimming took off 8 bases at V and 6 bases at J, with 14 bases between the two ends. The CDR3 spans 12 residues. The DNA of the CDR3 is TGTGCCGGTCAGGAAGAGGGTCAGCCCCAGCATTTT. As protein: CAGQEEGQPQHF.

This clone was seen only once. The chain is built from TRBV5-1 and TRBJ2-3, with TRBD2 matching 14 bases. CDR3 length equals 18 residues. CDR1 and CDR2 from the germline V gene are SGHRS and YFSETQ. The V segment lost 3 bases and the J segment 0 bases; nucleotides outside the gene matches: 6. CDR3 in DNA: TGCGCCAGCAGCTCCTGGACTAGCGGGAGGACTAGCACAGATACGCAGTATTTT. Translation gives CASSSWTSGRTSTDTQYF. Variable domain in full (rest from reference TRBV5-1 and TRBJ2-3): KAGVTQTPRYLIKTRGQQVTLSCSPISGHRSVSWYQQTPGQGLQFLFEYFSETQRNKGNFPGRFSGRQFSNSRSEMNVSTLELGDSALYLCASSSWTSGRTSTDTQYFGPGTRLTVL.

The gene calls are TRBV7-8 and TRBJ1-1; D ambiguous. This CDR3 contains 11 residues. V lost 3 bases and J lost 1, with 0 bases in between. Germline CDR1 reads SGHVS; CDR2 reads FQNEAQ. CDR3 amino acids: CASSLNTEAFF. CDR3 coding DNA: TGTGCCAGCAGCTTGAACACTGAAGCTTTCTTT.

The chain is built from TRBV29-1 and TRBJ2-3; D uncertain. Germline CDR1 reads SQVTM; CDR2 reads ANQGSEA. CDR3 length: 12 residues. Trimming removed 4 bases at V and 1 base at J, with 6 bases between. CDR3 DNA: TGCAGCGTTGGGCAGCGCACAGATACGCAGTATTTT. This encodes CSVGQRTDTQYF.

This rearrangement joins TRBV28 to TRBJ1-2, with D tentatively TRBD1 (5 bases). The length of the CDR3 is 14 residues. Looked up from germline, CDR1 is MDHEN and CDR2 is SYDVKM. The ends were cut back, 8 bases at V and 7 bases at J, with 20 bases in the middle. The chain's CDR3 is CASRLDSTGSGYTF. The CDR3 DNA sequence: TGTGCCAGCCGACTAGACAGCACGGGGAGTGGCTACACCTTC.

The genes are TRBV27 and TRBJ1-4; D is uncertain. Trimming stripped 3 bases from V and 4 bases from J, with 12 bases between. This CDR3 contains 15 residues. Germline lookup yields CDR1 MNHEY and CDR2 SMNVEV (reference sequence). The CDR3 loop is CASSLLGWDNEKLFF. The CDR3 DNA sequence: TGTGCCAGCAGTTTGTTGGGGTGGGATAATGAAAAACTGTTTTTT.

V is TRBV6-5 and J is TRBJ1-4, with D tentatively TRBD1 (6 bases). The germline V gene encodes CDR1 MNHEY and CDR2 SVGAGI. The length of the CDR3 is 16 residues. Trimming removed 0 bases at V and 6 bases at J, with 14 bases between. In DNA, the CDR3 is TGTGCCAGCAGTTACTCGTCCTCGGGGGGCGATGAAAAACTGTTTTTT. Translation: CASSYSSSGGDEKLFF.

In DNA form, the CDR3 reads TGTGCCAGCAGTGAAACGGGTGGTGGGATCGAGCAGTACTTC. Its translation: CASSETGGGIEQYF. The chain recombines TRBV6-1 with TRBJ2-7, with D unclear. V shed 2 bases and J shed 6 bases, with 14 bases lying between them. CDR3 length: 14 amino acids. CDR1 is MNHNS, CDR2 SASEGT, per germline.

V and J are TRBV3-1 (or the pseudogene TRBV3-2) and TRBJ1-3, with D possibly TRBD1 on 5 matching bases. The length of the CDR3 is 17 residues. Germline V lookup: CDR1 LGHDT, CDR2 YNNKEL (reference sequence). Trimming left V 2 bases short and J 0 bases short, with 14 bases between. The CDR3 nucleotides are TGTGCCAGCAGCCAACCTTCCGGGACGTTCTCTGGAAACACCATATATTTT. Translating gives CASSQPSGTFSGNTIYF.

The CDR3 sequence is CASSYSNRDTEAFF. The DNA for the CDR3 is TGTGCCAGCAGTTACTCAAACAGGGACACTGAAGCTTTCTTT. The chain combines TRBV6-5 with TRBJ1-1; D is possibly TRBD1 (6 bases). V lost 0 bases, J lost 3 bases, and 8 bases lay in between. The CDR3 contains 14 residues. Per the germline V gene, CDR1 is MNHEY and CDR2 is SVGAGI.

This clone has a single count. J is TRBJ1-4 and V is TRBV2, with unresolved D. Germline CDR1 is SNHLY and CDR2 is FYNNEI. The germline V and J ends were trimmed by 5 bases and 7 bases, with 11 bases remaining between them. The length of the CDR3 is 13 residues. This CDR3 reads CASSWRTREKLFF. The CDR3 bases are TGTGCCAGCAGTTGGAGAACCCGTGAAAAACTGTTTTTT.

The V and J genes are TRBV9 and TRBJ1-1; 11 nucleotides line up with TRBD1. Germline lookup yields CDR1 SGDLS and CDR2 YYNGEE. V lost 1 base and J lost 5; bases outside the gene matches: 7. The CDR3 loop spans 16 amino acids. CDR3 in DNA: TGTGCCAGCAGCGTAACCGTCGGGACAGGGGGGACTGAAGCTTTCTTT. Its translation: CASSVTVGTGGTEAFF.

J is TRBJ2-5 and V is TRBV5-1, with D perhaps TRBD2 (5 bases). Trimming removed 1 base from V and 4 bases from J, with 8 bases in between. Germline CDR1 is SGHRS and CDR2 is YFSETQ. The CDR3 runs to 13 residues. CDR3 in amino acids: CASSLTSSETQYF. The CDR3 DNA follows: TGCGCCAGCAGCTTGACTAGTTCAGAGACCCAGTACTTC.

The rearrangement joins TRBV3-1 (or the pseudogene TRBV3-2) to TRBJ1-2; TRBD1 agrees at 9 bases. V shed 4 bases and J 8 bases; nucleotides not matched to a gene: 11. Germline V CDR1 and CDR2: LGHDT, YNNKEL (reference sequence). The CDR3 consists of 15 residues. The CDR3: CASSRERGQGQGYTF. The CDR3, as DNA: TGTGCCAGCAGCCGGGAAAGAGGACAGGGGCAAGGCTACACCTTC.

The chain recombines TRBV19 with TRBJ2-4; TRBD1 agrees at 7 bases. Trimming at V came to 1 base and at J to 0 bases, leaving 6 bases not matched to a gene. The CDR3 covers 17 residues. Germline values: CDR1 LNHDA, CDR2 SQIVND (reference sequence). CDR3 in DNA: TGTGCCAGTAGTATAGCGGGGACAGCACTAGCCAAAAACATTCAGTACTTC. Protein sequence: CASSIAGTALAKNIQYF.

This clone was seen a handful of times. The chain carries TRBV18 and TRBJ2-7; 7 bases are a match to TRBD1. This CDR3 comprises 13 residues. J lost 3 bases, V lost 6 bases, and 5 bases had no gene match. Per the germline V gene, CDR1 is KGHSH and CDR2 is LQKENI. CDR3 bases: TGTGCCAGCTCTTCCGGGACAGACTACGAGCAGTACTTC. This codes for CASSSGTDYEQYF.

The chain employs TRBV5-1 and TRBJ2-2; D might be TRBD1 (5 bases). Germline-derived CDR1 and CDR2 are SGHRS and YFSETQ. Trimming took off 0 bases at V and 6 bases at J, with 9 bases between the two ends. The CDR3 spans 14 residues. CDR3 residues: CASSLAQGSGELFF. CDR3 nucleotide sequence: TGCGCCAGCAGCTTGGCCCAGGGCTCCGGGGAGCTGTTTTTT.

The chain is built from TRBV4-1 and TRBJ2-7, with 12 positions matching TRBD2. CDR1 is MGHRA, CDR2 YSYEKL, per germline. The CDR3 totals 15 residues. The V segment lost 6 bases and the J segment 5 bases; nucleotides outside the gene matches: 8. This chain's CDR3 is CASRLLAGGPHEQYF. Here the CDR3 DNA reads TGCGCCAGCAGACTTCTAGCGGGAGGGCCCCACGAGCAGTACTTC.

The J gene is TRBJ2-7, the V gene TRBV21-1; TRBD2 is taken as the D call from the table, unchecked against the DNA. TRBV21-1 is given as a pseudogene. The CDR3 runs 16 residues. The CDR3 here is CASSKERASGENEQYF. DNA of the CDR3: TGTGCCAGCAGCAAAGAAAGGGCTAGCGGGGAAAACGAGCAGTACTTC.

The chain employs TRBV12-3 or TRBV12-4 and TRBJ2-1, with D possibly being TRBD1 (5 bases). The CDR3 consists of 12 residues. The V end lost 6 bases, the J end lost 8 bases, and 11 bases lay between the germline ends. The CDR3 DNA is TGTGCCAGCAGCCGTCTCAGGGATGAGCAGTTCTTC. It is translated as CASSRLRDEQFF.

To note about this clone: Other DNA sequences from this sample encode an identical CDR3 as well. The rearrangement joins TRBV15 to TRBJ1-5; D unresolved. Trimming left V 0 bases short and J 4 bases short, with 10 bases between. The germline V gene encodes CDR1 LNHNV and CDR2 YYDKDF (reference sequence). This CDR3 is built from 15 residues. The CDR3 DNA sequence: TGTGCCACCAGCAGAGATAAGGGCTTGAATCAGCCCCAGCATTTT. This gives the protein CATSRDKGLNQPQHF.

V gene TRBV10-1 combines with J gene TRBJ2-5, with D uncertain. Germline CDR1 and CDR2: WNHNN and SYGVQD (reference sequence). This CDR3 contains 13 residues. V lost 2 bases to trimming and J lost 5 bases, with 9 bases between them. The CDR3 spells CASSERTTETQYF. The DNA for the CDR3 is TGCGCCAGCAGTGAGAGGACCACGGAGACCCAGTACTTC.